This T cell receptor (beta chain) was recorded in a study of cytomegalovirus exposure and HLA in healthy donors. Primers for the PCR totalled 60 Vbeta and 13 Jbeta. TCRdb's table, derived via immunoSEQ multiplex PCR, lists solely in-frame clones and lacks some. The table shows about 140,000 clones, with around 75% occurring only once. V gave up 3 bases and J gave up 2 bases; unmatched junction bases: 1. Germline lookup yields CDR1 MNHNS and CDR2 SASEGT. The CDR3 is made up of 13 amino acids. The specimen sequenced was PBMCs. J is TRBJ2-7 and V is TRBV6-1, with 7 nucleotides matching TRBD1. The source is a man younger than 30 in good health and CMV-seropositive. This chain's CDR3 is CASSETGPYEQYF. CDR3 DNA: TGTGCCAGCAGTGAGACAGGGCCCTACGAGCAGTACTTC.